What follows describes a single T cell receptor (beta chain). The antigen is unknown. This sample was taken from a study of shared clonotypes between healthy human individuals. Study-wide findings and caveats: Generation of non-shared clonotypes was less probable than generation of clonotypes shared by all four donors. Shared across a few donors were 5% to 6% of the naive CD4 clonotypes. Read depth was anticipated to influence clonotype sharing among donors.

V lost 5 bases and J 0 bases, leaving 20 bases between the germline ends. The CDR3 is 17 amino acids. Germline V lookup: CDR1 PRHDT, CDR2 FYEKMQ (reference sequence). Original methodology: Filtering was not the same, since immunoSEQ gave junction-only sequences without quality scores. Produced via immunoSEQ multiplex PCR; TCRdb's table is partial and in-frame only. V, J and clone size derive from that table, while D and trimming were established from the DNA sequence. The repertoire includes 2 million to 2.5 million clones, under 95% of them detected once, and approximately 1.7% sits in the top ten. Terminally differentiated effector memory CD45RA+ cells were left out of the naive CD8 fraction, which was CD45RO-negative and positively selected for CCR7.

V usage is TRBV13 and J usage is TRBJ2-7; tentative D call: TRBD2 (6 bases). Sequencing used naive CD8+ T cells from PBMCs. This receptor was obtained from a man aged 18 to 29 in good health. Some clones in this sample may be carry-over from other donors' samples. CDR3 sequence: CASSPPRGTDISYEQYF. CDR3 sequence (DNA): TGTGCCAGCAGCCCACCCCGCGGGACGGACATCTCCTACGAGCAGTACTTC.